Following are 5 T cell receptor beta chains from one sample sequenced in a study of cytomegalovirus exposure and HLA in healthy donors. Data came from immunoSEQ multiplex PCR; TCRdb stores just in-frame clones and leaves some out. The sample records some 140,000 clones, roughly 86% being singletons. Sequences were obtained from PBMCs. Receptors originate from a human donor in good health.

This clone turned up a few times. The J gene is TRBJ1-2, the V gene TRBV19; 7 bases fit TRBD1. With 6 bases clipped from V and 7 bases from J, the junction kept 8 bases outside the gene matches. The germline V gene has CDR1 LNHDA and CDR2 SQIVND (reference sequence). This CDR3 has 13 amino acids. The CDR3 sequence: CASSPQGLAGYTF. In nucleotides, the CDR3 is TGTGCCAGTAGCCCACAGGGGTTGGCTGGCTACACCTTC.

The table lists this clone with a count of one. J is TRBJ1-1 and V is TRBV19; D is possibly TRBD1 (5 bases). Germline CDR1 reads LNHDA; CDR2 reads SQIVND (reference sequence). Trimming took 1 base from V and 1 from J, leaving 10 bases between them. CDR3 length equals 15 residues. The chain's CDR3 is CASSIVPRANTEAFF. The CDR3 DNA sequence: TGTGCCAGTAGTATAGTCCCCAGGGCGAACACTGAAGCTTTCTTT.

The J gene is TRBJ1-1, the V gene TRBV29-1; D perhaps matches TRBD1 (5 bases). V was shortened by 6 bases and J by 0 bases, with 14 bases between the two germline ends. The CDR3 spans 14 residues. Per germline, CDR1 SQVTM and CDR2 ANQGSEA. This CDR3 reads CSVQEQILNTEAFF. The CDR3 bases are TGCAGCGTACAGGAACAAATCTTGAACACTGAAGCTTTCTTT.

V usage is TRBV9 and J usage is TRBJ1-4; perhaps TRBD1 as D (6 bases). This CDR3 contains 14 residues. V shed 1 base and J shed 7 bases, with 11 bases lying between them. Germline V gene sequence: CDR1 SGDLS, CDR2 YYNGEE. The CDR3 DNA reads as TGTGCCAGCAGCGTAAACCCGGACAGTGAAAAACTGTTTTTT. This encodes CASSVNPDSEKLFF. The full variable domain, rest sourced from reference TRBV9 and TRBJ1-4, is DSGVTQTPKHLITATGQRVTLRCSPRSGDLSVYWYQQSLDQGLQFLIQYYNGEERAKGNILERFSAQQFPDLHSELNLSSLELGDSALYFCASSVNPDSEKLFFGSGTQLSVL.

The chain recombines TRBV7-9 with TRBJ1-4; D uncertain. CDR1 is SEHNR and CDR2 is FQNEAQ in the germline V gene (reference sequence). Trimming stripped 5 bases from V and 5 bases from J, with 18 bases between. The CDR3 consists of 16 residues. The chain's CDR3 is CASSPRDSGENEKLFF. For the CDR3, the DNA is TGTGCCAGCAGCCCCCGGGATAGCGGAGAGAATGAAAAACTGTTTTTT. Full variable domain (outside the CDR3, taken from reference TRBV7-9 and TRBJ1-4): DTGVSQNPRHKITKRGQNVTFRCDPISEHNRLYWYRQTLGQGPEFLTYFQNEAQLEKSRLLSDRFSAERPKGSFSTLEIQRTEQGDSAMYLCASSPRDSGENEKLFFGSGTQLSVL.